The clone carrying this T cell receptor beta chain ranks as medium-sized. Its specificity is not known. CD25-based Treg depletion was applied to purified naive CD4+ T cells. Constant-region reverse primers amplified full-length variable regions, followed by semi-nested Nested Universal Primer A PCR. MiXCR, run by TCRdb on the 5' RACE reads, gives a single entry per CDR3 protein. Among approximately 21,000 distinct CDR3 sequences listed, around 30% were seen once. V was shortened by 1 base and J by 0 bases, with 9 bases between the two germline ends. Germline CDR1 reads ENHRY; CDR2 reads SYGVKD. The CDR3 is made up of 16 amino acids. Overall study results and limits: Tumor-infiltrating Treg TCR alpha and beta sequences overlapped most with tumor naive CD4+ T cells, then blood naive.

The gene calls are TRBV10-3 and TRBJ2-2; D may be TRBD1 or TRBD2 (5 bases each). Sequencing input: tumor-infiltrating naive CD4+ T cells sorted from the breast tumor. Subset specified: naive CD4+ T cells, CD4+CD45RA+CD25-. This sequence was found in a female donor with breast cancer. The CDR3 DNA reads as TGTGCCATCAGTGAGTTTGGGACCACGAACACCGGGGAGCTGTTTTTT. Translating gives CAISEFGTTNTGELFF.